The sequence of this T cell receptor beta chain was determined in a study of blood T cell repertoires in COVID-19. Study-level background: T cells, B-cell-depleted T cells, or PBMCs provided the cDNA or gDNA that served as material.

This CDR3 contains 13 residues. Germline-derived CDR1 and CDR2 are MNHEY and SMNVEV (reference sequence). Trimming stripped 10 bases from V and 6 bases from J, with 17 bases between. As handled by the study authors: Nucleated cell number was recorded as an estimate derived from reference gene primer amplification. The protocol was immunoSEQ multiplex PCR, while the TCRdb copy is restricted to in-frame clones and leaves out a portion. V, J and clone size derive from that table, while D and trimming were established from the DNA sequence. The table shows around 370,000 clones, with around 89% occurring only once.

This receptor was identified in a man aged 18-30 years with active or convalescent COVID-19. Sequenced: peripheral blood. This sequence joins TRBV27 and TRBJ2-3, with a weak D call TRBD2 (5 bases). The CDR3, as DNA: TGTGCCACCCAACATTCCGGGGAGGATACGCAGTATTTT. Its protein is CATQHSGEDTQYF.